This T cell receptor beta chain originates from a study of regulatory T cells in long-lasting Graves disease. The CDR3 has 13 amino acids. V lost 1 base and J 6 bases, leaving 10 bases between the germline ends. Germline assignment: CDR1 SNHLY and CDR2 FYNNEI. Time point described: persistent/refractory GD, antithyroid drugs over 5 years with positive TRAb. RNA isolated from PBMCs was used to make the TCR library. Building of the TCR beta libraries involved iRepertoire HTBI primers and Arm-PCR of CDR3 regions. TCRdb independently ran MiXCR on the multiplex PCR reads; one entry per CDR3 protein. The data contain about half a million distinct CDR3 sequences, roughly 23% of them singletons.

The genes are TRBV2 and TRBJ2-7; D uncertain. The sequences come from peripheral blood mononuclear cells (PBMCs), collected when the disease was refractory, from a patient treated with antithyroid drugs. The receptor's source is a female donor with Graves disease. CDR3 protein: CASSEEGFGEQYF. DNA of the CDR3: TGTGCCAGCAGTGAAGAGGGTTTCGGCGAGCAGTACTTC.